The 15 T cell receptor beta chains given below trace back to one sample, sequenced in a study of T cells after yellow fever vaccination. One entry per CDR3 protein, called by TCRdb with MiXCR from the 5' RACE reads. This sample yields approximately 300,000 distinct CDR3 sequences, of which about 10% are seen a single time; about 3.3% belongs to the top ten. The source was CD4+ T cells sorted from PBMCs, collected 45 days after the yellow fever booster vaccination. Receptor source: a man between 18 and 35 years old who received the YFV17D yellow fever vaccine.

This clonotype was found a few times. The chain couples TRBV7-8 to TRBJ2-5; 8 bases line up with TRBD2. V trimming: 6 bases; J trimming: 10 bases; junction bases outside the gene matches: 22. The length of the CDR3 is 17 residues. Germline CDR1 SGHVS, CDR2 FQNEAQ. CDR3 protein: CASRHILWGSGTGDQYF. The DNA for the CDR3 is TGTGCCAGCAGACACATTTTATGGGGTAGCGGGACGGGGGACCAGTACTTC.

This clonotype has just a few counts. This sequence joins TRBV7-6 and TRBJ1-4; D is possibly TRBD1 (6 bases). The germline CDR1 and CDR2 sequences are SGHVS and FNYEAQ. The CDR3 extends over 15 amino acids. Trimming cost V 5 bases and J 4 bases, with 14 bases left between them. The CDR3 loop is CASSPNGQINEKLFF. In nucleotides, the CDR3 is TGTGCCAGCAGCCCAAATGGACAGATTAATGAAAAACTGTTTTTT. The variable domain in full, with the rest retrieved from reference TRBV7-6 and TRBJ1-4, is GAGVSQSPRYKVTKRGQDVALRCDPISGHVSLYWYRQALGQGPEFLTYFNYEAQQDKSGLPNDRFSAERPEGSISTLTIQRTEQRDSAMYRCASSPNGQINEKLFFGSGTQLSVL.

This clonotype was counted ten times or more. The gene calls are TRBV10-3 and TRBJ2-3, with 9 positions matching TRBD2. The CDR3 is made up of 15 amino acids. CDR1 and CDR2 from the germline V gene are ENHRY and SYGVKD. The ends lost 3 bases at V and 7 bases at J; junction bases unmatched: 8. This CDR3 is CAISEGLAGFYTQYF. The CDR3 coding sequence is TGTGCCATCAGTGAAGGGCTAGCGGGGTTCTATACGCAGTATTTT.

The gene calls are TRBV5-1 and TRBJ2-7, with D perhaps TRBD2 (7 bases). The ends were cut back, 0 bases at V and 4 bases at J, with 11 bases in the middle. Germline V gene lookup returns CDR1 SGHRS and CDR2 YFSETQ. This CDR3 has 14 residues. The CDR3 is CASSLAGGAYEQYV. DNA of the CDR3: TGCGCCAGCAGCTTGGCGGGGGGCGCTTACGAGCAGTACGTC.

The gene calls are TRBV5-1 and TRBJ2-1; 8 bases line up with TRBD2. J lost 1 base, V lost 6 bases, and 6 bases had no gene match. Per germline, CDR1 SGHRS and CDR2 YFSETQ. The CDR3 length is 15 residues. The CDR3 protein is CASIGGAGSYNEQFF. CDR3 sequence (DNA): TGCGCCAGCATCGGGGGGGCCGGGTCCTACAATGAGCAGTTCTTC.

The rearrangement joins TRBV7-2 to TRBJ2-1; TRBD1 aligns across 9 bases. This CDR3 has 15 amino acids. With 2 bases clipped from V and 6 bases from J, the junction kept 5 bases outside the gene matches. Per germline, CDR1 SGHTA and CDR2 FQGNSA. CDR3 protein: CASSLQSGQGNEQFF. CDR3 in DNA: TGTGCCAGCAGCTTACAGTCGGGACAGGGCAATGAGCAGTTCTTC.

The table lists this clonotype with a few counts. The chain recombines TRBV10-3 with TRBJ1-2; a weak D match, TRBD1 (5 bases). The CDR3 length is 13 residues. With 11 bases removed from V and 3 bases from J, the gap between germline ends came to 16 bases. From germline, CDR1 is ENHRY and CDR2 SYGVKD. CDR3 nucleotides: TGTGCCTCAAGAGAAGGGGCCTACTATGGCTACACCTTC. It is translated as CASREGAYYGYTF.

The rearrangement uses TRBV5-1 and TRBJ1-1; D is ambiguous. Per germline, CDR1 SGHRS and CDR2 YFSETQ. The CDR3 is made up of 14 amino acids. Trimming left V 5 bases short and J 0 bases short, with 11 bases between. The CDR3 nucleotides are TGCGCCAGCAGGGGAGGCAGATTGAACACTGAAGCTTTCTTT. Its translation: CASRGGRLNTEAFF.

Ten or more counts support this clonotype. J is TRBJ1-1 and V is TRBV12-3 or TRBV12-4; D is unresolved. The CDR3 is made up of 14 amino acids. V was shortened by 2 bases and J by 3 bases, with 10 bases between the two germline ends. DNA for the CDR3: TGTGCCAGCAGTTTACGTAGAGGTTACACTGAAGCTTTCTTT. Protein product: CASSLRRGYTEAFF.

The V gene is TRBV10-3, the J gene TRBJ1-5, with TRBD1 matching 8 bases. The ends lost 6 bases at V and 7 bases at J; junction bases unmatched: 8. Germline V gene data show CDR1 as ENHRY and CDR2 as SYGVKD. This CDR3 spans 14 amino acids. CDR3 region: CAISPTGAEQPQHF. DNA for the CDR3: TGTGCCATCAGCCCGACAGGGGCGGAGCAGCCCCAGCATTTT.

V usage is TRBV10-3 and J usage is TRBJ1-2, with 8 bases aligning to TRBD1. This CDR3 is 13 amino acids long. Trimming at V came to 6 bases and at J to 5 bases, leaving 5 bases not matched to a gene. Germline lookup yields CDR1 ENHRY and CDR2 SYGVKD. The CDR3 is CAISAGQGYGYTF. In DNA, the CDR3 is TGTGCCATCAGCGCCGGACAGGGTTATGGCTACACCTTC.

This clonotype came up many times. The chain uses TRBV10-3 and TRBJ2-5; D is perhaps TRBD2 (5 bases). Germline-derived CDR1 and CDR2 are ENHRY and SYGVKD. Trimming took 0 bases from V and 1 from J, leaving 15 bases between them. This CDR3 is built from 17 residues. CDR3 residues: CAISESPRFEGQETQYF. The CDR3 DNA is TGTGCCATCAGTGAGTCACCCCGCTTCGAGGGCCAAGAGACCCAGTACTTC.

The rearrangement joins TRBV7-2 to TRBJ2-5; possibly TRBD2 for D (6 bases). The CDR3 is made up of 13 amino acids. CDR1 is SGHTA, CDR2 FQGNSA, per germline. V was pared by 4 bases and J by 2 bases, with 8 bases between. CDR3 DNA sequence: TGTGCCAGCAGCTGGCTAGCGCAAGAGACCCAGTACTTC. This encodes CASSWLAQETQYF.

V and J are TRBV6-2 or TRBV6-3 and TRBJ2-7; D is possibly TRBD1 or TRBD2 (5 bases each). This CDR3 comprises 14 residues. V lost 0 bases, J lost 4 bases, and 10 bases lay in between. Germline CDR1 MNHEY, CDR2 SVGEGT. The CDR3 DNA reads TGTGCCAGCAGTTACTCGGGGGAAGCGTACGAGCAGTACGTC. It is translated as CASSYSGEAYEQYV.

This clonotype was seen repeatedly, ten times or more. V is TRBV20-1 and J is TRBJ1-1; a possible D gene is TRBD1 (6 bases). The CDR3 extends over 11 amino acids. V was clipped by 4 bases and J by 10 bases, with 13 bases between them. The germline gives CDR1 DFQATT, CDR2 SNEGSKA (reference sequence). DNA for the CDR3: TGCAGTGCTAAAACAGGGTTCGGAGCTTTCTTT. Translating it yields CSAKTGFGAFF.